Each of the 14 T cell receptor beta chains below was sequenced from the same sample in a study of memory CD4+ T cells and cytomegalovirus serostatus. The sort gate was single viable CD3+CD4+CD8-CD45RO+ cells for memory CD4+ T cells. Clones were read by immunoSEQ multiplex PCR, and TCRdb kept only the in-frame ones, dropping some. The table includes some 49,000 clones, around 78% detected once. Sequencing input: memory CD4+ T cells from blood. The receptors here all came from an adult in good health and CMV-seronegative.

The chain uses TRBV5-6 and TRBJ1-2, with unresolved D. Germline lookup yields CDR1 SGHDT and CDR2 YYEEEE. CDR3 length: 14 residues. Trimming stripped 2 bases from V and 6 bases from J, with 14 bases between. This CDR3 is CASSFQAGRNGYTF. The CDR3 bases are TGTGCCAGCAGCTTTCAGGCCGGCAGGAATGGCTACACCTTC.

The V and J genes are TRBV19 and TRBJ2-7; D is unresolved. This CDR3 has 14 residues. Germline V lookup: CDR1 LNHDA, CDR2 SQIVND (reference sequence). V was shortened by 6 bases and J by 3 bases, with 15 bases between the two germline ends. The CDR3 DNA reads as TGTGCCAGTAGCCACTCGGGTGTGGGCTACGAGCAGTACTTC. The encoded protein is CASSHSGVGYEQYF.

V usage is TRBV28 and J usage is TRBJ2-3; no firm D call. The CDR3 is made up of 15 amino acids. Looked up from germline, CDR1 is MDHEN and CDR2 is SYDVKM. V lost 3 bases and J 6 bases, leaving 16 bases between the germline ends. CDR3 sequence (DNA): TGTGCCAGCAGTTTGACCTTTGCCGTTCCGGATACGCAGTATTTT. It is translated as CASSLTFAVPDTQYF.

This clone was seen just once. The CDR3 loop reads CASSQSSVPETQYF. For the CDR3, the DNA is TGCGCCAGCAGCCAAAGCAGTGTCCCCGAGACCCAGTACTTC. V gene TRBV4-3 combines with J gene TRBJ2-5, with D unclear. Germline lookup yields CDR1 LGHNA and CDR2 YSLEER. CDR3 length: 14 amino acids. Trimming removed 2 bases from V and 5 bases from J, with 12 bases in between.

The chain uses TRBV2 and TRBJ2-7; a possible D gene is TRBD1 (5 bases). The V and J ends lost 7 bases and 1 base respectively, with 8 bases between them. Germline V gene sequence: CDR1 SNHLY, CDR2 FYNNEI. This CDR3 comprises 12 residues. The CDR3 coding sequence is TGTGCCAGCAAGAGACAGTCCTACGAGCAGTACTTC. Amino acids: CASKRQSYEQYF.

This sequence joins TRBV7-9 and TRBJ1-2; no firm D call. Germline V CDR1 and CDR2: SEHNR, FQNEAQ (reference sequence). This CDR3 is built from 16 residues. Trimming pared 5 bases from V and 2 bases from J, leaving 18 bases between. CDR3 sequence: CASSDSGGFTNYGYTF. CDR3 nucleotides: TGTGCCAGCAGCGATAGCGGTGGGTTCACGAACTATGGCTACACCTTC.

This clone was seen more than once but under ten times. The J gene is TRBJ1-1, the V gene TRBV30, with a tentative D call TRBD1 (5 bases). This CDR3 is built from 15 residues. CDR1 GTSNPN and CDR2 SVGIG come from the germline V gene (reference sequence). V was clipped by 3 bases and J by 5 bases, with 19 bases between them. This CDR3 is CAWRYPGGVGTEAFF. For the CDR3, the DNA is TGTGCCTGGAGATACCCCGGGGGAGTGGGGACTGAAGCTTTCTTT.

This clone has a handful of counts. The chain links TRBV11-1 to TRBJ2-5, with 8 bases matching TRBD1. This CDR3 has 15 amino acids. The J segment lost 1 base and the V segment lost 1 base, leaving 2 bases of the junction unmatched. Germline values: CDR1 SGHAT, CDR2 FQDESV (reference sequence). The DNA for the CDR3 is TGTGCCAGCAGCTTAGGGACAGGGTTCCAAGAGACCCAGTACTTC. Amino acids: CASSLGTGFQETQYF.

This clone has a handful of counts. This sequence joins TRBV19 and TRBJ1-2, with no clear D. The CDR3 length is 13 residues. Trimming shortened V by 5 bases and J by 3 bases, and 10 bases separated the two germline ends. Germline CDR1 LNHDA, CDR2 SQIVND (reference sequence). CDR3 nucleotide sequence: TGTGCCAGTAGTCCCGGACCGTACTATGGCTACACCTTC. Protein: CASSPGPYYGYTF.

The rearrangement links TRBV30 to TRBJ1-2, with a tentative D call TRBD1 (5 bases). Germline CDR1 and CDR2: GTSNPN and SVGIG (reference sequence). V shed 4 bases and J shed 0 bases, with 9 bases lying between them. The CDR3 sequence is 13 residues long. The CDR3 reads CAWTRGTNYGYTF. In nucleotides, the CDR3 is TGTGCCTGGACAAGGGGCACTAACTATGGCTACACCTTC.

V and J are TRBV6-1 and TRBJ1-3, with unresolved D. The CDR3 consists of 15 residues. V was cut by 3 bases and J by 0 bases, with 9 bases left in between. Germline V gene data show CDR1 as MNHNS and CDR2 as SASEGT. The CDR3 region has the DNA TGTGCCAGCAGTGATTCGCCCCGCTCTGGAAACACCATATATTTT. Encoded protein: CASSDSPRSGNTIYF.

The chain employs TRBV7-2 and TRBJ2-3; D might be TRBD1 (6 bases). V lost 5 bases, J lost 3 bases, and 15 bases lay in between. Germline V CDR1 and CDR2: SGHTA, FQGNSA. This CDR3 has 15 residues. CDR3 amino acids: CASSPGGAGTDTQYF. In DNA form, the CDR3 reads TGTGCCAGCAGCCCTGGGGGCGCAGGGACAGATACGCAGTATTTT.

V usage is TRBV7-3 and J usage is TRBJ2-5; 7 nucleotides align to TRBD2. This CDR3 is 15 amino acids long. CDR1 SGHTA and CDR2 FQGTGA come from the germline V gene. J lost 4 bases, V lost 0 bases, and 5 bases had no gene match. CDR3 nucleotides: TGTGCCAGCAGCTTAACCGGCGGGGAGGGAGAGACCCAGTACTTC. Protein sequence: CASSLTGGEGETQYF.

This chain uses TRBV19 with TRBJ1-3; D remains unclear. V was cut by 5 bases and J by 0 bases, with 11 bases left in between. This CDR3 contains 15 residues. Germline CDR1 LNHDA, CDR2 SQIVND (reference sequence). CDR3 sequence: CASSPRRASGNTIYF. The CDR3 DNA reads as TGTGCCAGTAGTCCCCGACGTGCCTCTGGAAACACCATATATTTT. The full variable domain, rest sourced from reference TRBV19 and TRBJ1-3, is DGGITQSPKYLFRKEGQNVTLSCEQNLNHDAMYWYRQDPGQGLRLIYYSQIVNDFQKGDIAEGYSVSREKKESFPLTVTSAQKNPTAFYLCASSPRRASGNTIYFGEGSWLTVV.